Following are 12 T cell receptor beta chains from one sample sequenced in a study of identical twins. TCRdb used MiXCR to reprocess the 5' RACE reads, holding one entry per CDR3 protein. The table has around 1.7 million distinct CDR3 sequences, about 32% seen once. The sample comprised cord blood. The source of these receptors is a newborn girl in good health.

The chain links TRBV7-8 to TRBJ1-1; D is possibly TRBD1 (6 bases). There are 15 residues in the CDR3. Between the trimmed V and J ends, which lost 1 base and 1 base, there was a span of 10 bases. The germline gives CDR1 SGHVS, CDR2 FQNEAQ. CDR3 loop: CASSLVGTQNTEAFF. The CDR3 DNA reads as TGTGCCAGCAGCTTAGTTGGGACACAGAACACTGAAGCTTTCTTT.

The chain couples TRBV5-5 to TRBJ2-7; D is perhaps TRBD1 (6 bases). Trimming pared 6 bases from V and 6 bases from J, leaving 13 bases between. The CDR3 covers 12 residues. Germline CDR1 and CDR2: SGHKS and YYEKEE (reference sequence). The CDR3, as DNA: TGTGCCAGCACCCCGACAGGACTCGAGCAGTACTTC. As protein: CASTPTGLEQYF.

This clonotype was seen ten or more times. CDR3 loop: CASSPLYYNEQFF. CDR3 DNA: TGTGCCAGCAGCCCACTTTATTACAATGAGCAGTTCTTC. The chain links TRBV7-2 to TRBJ2-1, with no clear D. The CDR3 totals 13 residues. Germline V gene sequence: CDR1 SGHTA, CDR2 FQGNSA. The V gene lost 5 bases and the J gene lost 4 bases, with 9 bases spanning the gap.

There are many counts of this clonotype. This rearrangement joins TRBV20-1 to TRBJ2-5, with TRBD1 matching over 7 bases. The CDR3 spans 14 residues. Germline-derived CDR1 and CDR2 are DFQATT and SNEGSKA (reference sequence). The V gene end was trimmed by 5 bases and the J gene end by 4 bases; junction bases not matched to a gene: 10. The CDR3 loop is CSASQTGQVETQYF. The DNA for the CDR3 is TGCAGTGCTTCCCAGACAGGGCAGGTAGAGACCCAGTACTTC.

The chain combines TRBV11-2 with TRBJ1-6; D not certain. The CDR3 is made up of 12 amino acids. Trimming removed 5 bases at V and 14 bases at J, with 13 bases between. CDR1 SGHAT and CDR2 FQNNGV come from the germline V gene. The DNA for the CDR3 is TGTGCCAGCAGCCAAGGGAATCTAGCCCTCCACTTT. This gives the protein CASSQGNLALHF.

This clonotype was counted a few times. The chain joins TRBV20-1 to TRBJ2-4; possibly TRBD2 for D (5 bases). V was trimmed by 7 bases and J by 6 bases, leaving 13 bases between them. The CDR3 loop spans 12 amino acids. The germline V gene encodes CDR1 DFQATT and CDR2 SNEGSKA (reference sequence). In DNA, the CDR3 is TGCAGTGTCCAGCTAGCAGGAAACATTCAGTACTTC. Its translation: CSVQLAGNIQYF.

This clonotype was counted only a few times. The CDR3 DNA sequence: TGTGCCAGCAGCCAGGACGAGAGGCACGAGCAGTACTTC. This translates into CASSQDERHEQYF. The chain has TRBV3-1 and TRBJ2-7; the D is unclear. The CDR3 is 13 amino acids. V was pared by 3 bases and J by 5 bases, with 11 bases between. Germline CDR1 reads LGHDT; CDR2 reads YNNKEL (reference sequence).

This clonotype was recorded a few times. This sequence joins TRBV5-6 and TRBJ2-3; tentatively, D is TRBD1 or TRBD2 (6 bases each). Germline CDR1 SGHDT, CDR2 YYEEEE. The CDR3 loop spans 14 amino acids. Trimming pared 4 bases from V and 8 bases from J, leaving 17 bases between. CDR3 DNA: TGTGCCAGCAGCCCCGCTTGGGGGGCCAGTACGCAGTATTTT. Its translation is CASSPAWGASTQYF.

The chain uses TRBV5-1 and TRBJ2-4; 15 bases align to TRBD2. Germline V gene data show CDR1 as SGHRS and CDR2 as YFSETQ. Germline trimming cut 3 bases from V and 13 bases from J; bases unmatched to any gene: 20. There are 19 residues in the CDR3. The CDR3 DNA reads TGCGCCAGCAGCTCTGCCGGGACTAGCGGGAGGTGGACCTACAATGAGCAGTACTTC. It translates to CASSSAGTSGRWTYNEQYF.

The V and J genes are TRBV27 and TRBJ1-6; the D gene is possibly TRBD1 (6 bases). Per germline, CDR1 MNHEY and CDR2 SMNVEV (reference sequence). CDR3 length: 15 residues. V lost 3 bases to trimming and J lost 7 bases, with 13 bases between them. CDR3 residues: CASSFSYRVNSPLHF. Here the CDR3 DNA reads TGTGCCAGCAGTTTTAGCTACAGGGTGAATTCACCCCTCCACTTT.

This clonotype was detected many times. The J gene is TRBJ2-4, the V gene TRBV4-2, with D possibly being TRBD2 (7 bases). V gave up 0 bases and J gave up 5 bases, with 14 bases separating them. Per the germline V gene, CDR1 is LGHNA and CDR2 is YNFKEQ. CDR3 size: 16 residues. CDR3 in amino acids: CASSQDTRGGENIQYF. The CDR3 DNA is TGTGCCAGCAGCCAAGACACCAGGGGAGGGGAAAACATTCAGTACTTC.

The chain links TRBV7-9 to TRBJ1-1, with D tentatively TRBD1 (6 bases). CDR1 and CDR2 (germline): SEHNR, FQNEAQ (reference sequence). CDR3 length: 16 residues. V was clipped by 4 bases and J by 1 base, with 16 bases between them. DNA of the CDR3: TGTGCCAGCAGCTCTCTTTACAGGGCACGGAACACTGAAGCTTTCTTT. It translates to CASSSLYRARNTEAFF.